Below are 2 T cell receptor beta chains sequenced from a single sample in a study of shared clonotypes between healthy human individuals. Assay: immunoSEQ multiplex PCR; the TCRdb copy retains only in-frame clones and omits some. The sample has some 1,600,000 clones, 98% seen once; the top ten hold about 0.45%. Specimen: naive CD4+ T cells sorted from blood. Subset meaning: CD45RA+ positively selected. These receptors were obtained from a man aged 30-40 years in good health.

The chain has TRBV5-5 and TRBJ2-7; D perhaps matches TRBD1 (6 bases). Germline V gene lookup returns CDR1 SGHKS and CDR2 YYEKEE (reference sequence). The CDR3 contains 14 residues. Trimming removed 0 bases at V and 1 base at J, with 8 bases between. CDR3 in amino acids: CASSLAGDSYEQYF. Written as DNA, the CDR3 is TGTGCCAGCAGCTTGGCAGGGGATTCCTACGAGCAGTACTTC.

The DNA for the CDR3 is TGTGCCAGCAGCTCGTTTGAGGGACACCGCACCTACGAGCAGTACTTC. Its translation is CASSSFEGHRTYEQYF. The V gene is TRBV7-9, the J gene TRBJ2-7, with D perhaps matching TRBD1 (6 bases). Trimming shortened V by 4 bases and J by 2 bases, and 18 bases separated the two germline ends. CDR1 and CDR2 from the germline V gene are SEHNR and FQNEAQ (reference sequence). The CDR3 totals 16 residues.